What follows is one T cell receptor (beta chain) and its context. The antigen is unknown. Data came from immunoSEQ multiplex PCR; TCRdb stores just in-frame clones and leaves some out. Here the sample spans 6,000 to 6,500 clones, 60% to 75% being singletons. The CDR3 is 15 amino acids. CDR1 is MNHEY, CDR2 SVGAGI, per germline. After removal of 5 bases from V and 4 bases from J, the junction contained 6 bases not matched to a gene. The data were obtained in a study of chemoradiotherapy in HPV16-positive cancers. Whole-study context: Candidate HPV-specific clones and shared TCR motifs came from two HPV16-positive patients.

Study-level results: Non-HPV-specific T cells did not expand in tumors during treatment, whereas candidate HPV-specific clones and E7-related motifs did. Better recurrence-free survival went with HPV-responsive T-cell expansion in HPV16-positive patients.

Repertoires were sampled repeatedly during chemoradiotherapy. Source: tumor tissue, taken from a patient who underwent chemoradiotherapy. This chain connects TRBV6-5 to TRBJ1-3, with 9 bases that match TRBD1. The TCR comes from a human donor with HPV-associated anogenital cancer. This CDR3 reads CASSPGTGFGNTIYF. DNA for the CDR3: TGTGCCAGCAGTCCCGGGACAGGGTTCGGAAACACCATATATTTT.